These T cell receptor beta chains were read from a single sample in a study of T-cell memory formation after mild COVID-19. TCRdb processed the 5' RACE reads anew with MiXCR; each CDR3 protein has one entry. This sample has approximately 480,000 distinct CDR3 sequences, with over 15% found just once. Sequencing input: PBMCs or a T cell subset sorted from them (not recorded which). These TCRs come from an adult woman who had mild COVID-19 (a few samples of this study predate the infection). Cell type and time point are not known. The CDR3 runs from the conserved cysteine through the conserved F or W. Each record gives: clone size, D gene, V gene, J gene, CDR3 DNA, CDR3 protein. A D gene is named only where the DNA matches it firmly. Size values are once, few and many counts, or a class for expanded clones, and some rows have none.

>few|.|TRBV7-6|TRBJ2-7
TGTGCCAGCAGGCTAGAAGACAGCCCCTCCTACGAGCAGTACTTC
CASRLEDSPSYEQYF
>.|TRBD2|TRBV12-5|TRBJ2-4
TGTGCTAGTGGTTTGATCCCTAGCGGTGCCAAAAACATTCAGTACTTC
CASGLIPSGAKNIQYF
>few|TRBD2|TRBV6-1|TRBJ2-2
TGTGCCTGCGCGACTAGCGGCAACACCGGGGAGCTGTTTTTT
CACATSGNTGELFF
>many|TRBD2|TRBV7-6|TRBJ2-1
TGTGCCAGCAGCTTAGCTCTAGGACTAGCGGGAGGATTTGAGCAGTTCTTC
CASSLALGLAGGFEQFF
>few|TRBD1|TRBV6-6|TRBJ1-5
TGTGCCAGCAGTTCCTCGACAGGGTCCCAGCATTTT
CASSSSTGSQHF
>.|.|TRBV14|TRBJ2-7
TGTGCCAGCAGCCCCCAGGACCACGCCTACGAGCAGTACTTC
CASSPQDHAYEQYF
>.|TRBD1|TRBV6-1|TRBJ1-6
TGTGCCAGCATTTTCGGGACAGGCCTTAATTCACCCCTCCACTTT
CASIFGTGLNSPLHF
>.|.|TRBV4-1|TRBJ2-7
TGCGCCAGCAGCCAACAAGCTAGGGGAGACTACGAGCAGTACTTC
CASSQQARGDYEQYF
>.|TRBD1|TRBV18|TRBJ1-2
TGTGCCAGCTCCCCAAGGTTCCCGGGACAGGGGGACTATGGCTACACCTTC
CASSPRFPGQGDYGYTF
>few|.|TRBV12-3/TRBV12-4|TRBJ2-3
TGTGCCAGCACCCTGGGCGCCAGCACAGATACGCAGTATTTT
CASTLGASTDTQYF
>few|.|TRBV27|TRBJ2-3
TGTGCCAGCAGTTTGGGACTGCCCCCCACAGATACGCAGTATTTT
CASSLGLPPTDTQYF
>many|TRBD2|TRBV7-7|TRBJ2-2
TGTGCTAGCAGCTTACTGACTAGCGGGATGACGAGGGACACCGGGGAGCTGTTTTTT
CASSLLTSGMTRDTGELFF
>.|.|TRBV5-1|TRBJ2-3
TGCGCCAGCAGCCGGTCCACCGGGACCCCTACCTCCACAGATACGCAGTATTTT
CASSRSTGTPTSTDTQYF
>.|.|TRBV5-6|TRBJ2-3
TGTGCCAGCAGCTTAGTAGCGAGGAGGACAGATACGCAGTATTTT
CASSLVARRTDTQYF
>.|TRBD2|TRBV12-3/TRBV12-4|TRBJ2-5
TGTGCCAGCACCCGGGACTATACCCGGGAGACCCAGTACTTC
CASTRDYTRETQYF
>few|.|TRBV5-5|TRBJ1-1
TGTGCCAGCACCCCTGTGGCAGGGAACACTGAAGCTTTCTTT
CASTPVAGNTEAFF
>.|TRBD1|TRBV4-2|TRBJ2-7
TGTGCCAGCAGCGAGGGACAGGGCACCTACGAGCAGTACTTC
CASSEGQGTYEQYF
>few|.|TRBV5-1|TRBJ2-3
TGCGCCAGCAGCCCGGACGCAGATACGCAGTATTTT
CASSPDADTQYF
>.|.|TRBV7-3|TRBJ2-1
TGTGCCAGCAGTAGAAATAGCGTGGGGCGTGAGCAGTTCTTC
CASSRNSVGREQFF
>few|TRBD2|TRBV4-1|TRBJ2-1
TGCGCCAGCAGCCGAGAGGGACTAGCGGGGATAAATGAGCAGTTCTTC
CASSREGLAGINEQFF